A single sample is the source of the 10 T cell receptor beta chains below, sequenced in a study of T-cell memory formation after mild COVID-19. TCRdb recomputed calls from the 5' RACE reads with MiXCR, one row per CDR3 protein. Of hundreds of thousands of distinct CDR3 sequences in the sample, 20% were seen once. Sequencing input: PBMCs or a T cell subset sorted from them (not recorded which). Source of these receptors: an adult woman who had mild COVID-19 (a few samples of this study predate the infection). Cell type and time point are not known.

This clonotype was detected only a few times. The V gene is TRBV6-6, the J gene TRBJ2-7; 7 positions match TRBD1. The CDR3 contains 14 residues. Per germline, CDR1 MNHNY and CDR2 SVGAGI (reference sequence). V trimming: 7 bases; J trimming: 3 bases; junction bases outside the gene matches: 9. CDR3 bases: TGTGCCAGCACCAGGAGACAGGGAAGCTACGAGCAGTACTTC. Encoded protein: CASTRRQGSYEQYF.

This clonotype was seen a few times. The chain is built from TRBV24-1 and TRBJ2-2; TRBD1 aligns across 8 bases. The ends lost 1 base at V and 4 bases at J; junction bases unmatched: 13. Germline loops: CDR1 KGHDR, CDR2 SFDVKD. The CDR3 loop spans 19 amino acids. CDR3 sequence (DNA): TGTGCCACCAGTGATTTCAACACCCCGGGACAGGCCTCCACCGGGGAGCTGTTTTTT. Translation gives CATSDFNTPGQASTGELFF.

This clonotype was observed a handful of times. CDR3 amino acids: CASSRPTSGDRNTGELFF. The CDR3 nucleotides are TGTGCCAGCAGCCGGCCAACTTCAGGGGACAGAAACACCGGGGAGCTGTTTTTT. This chain links TRBV6-5 with TRBJ2-2; TRBD1 matches at 7 bases. Germline V lookup: CDR1 MNHEY, CDR2 SVGAGI. The CDR3 covers 18 residues. The ends lost 6 bases at V and 2 bases at J; junction bases unmatched: 15.

A few counts support this clonotype. This chain links TRBV15 with TRBJ2-7, with 12 bases that match TRBD2. Unmatched junction bases numbered 12, after V lost 0 bases and J lost 6 bases. The CDR3 runs to 18 residues. CDR1 and CDR2 (germline): LNHNV, YYDKDF (reference sequence). CDR3 protein: CATSRDRGLAGPAGEQYF. For the CDR3, the DNA is TGTGCCACCAGCAGAGATCGGGGACTAGCGGGCCCTGCGGGCGAGCAGTACTTC.

The chain recombines TRBV6-1 with TRBJ1-1; 11 bases line up with TRBD1. Trimming cost V 6 bases and J 8 bases; bases outside gene matches: 8. This CDR3 contains 14 residues. Germline V gene data show CDR1 as MNHNS and CDR2 as SASEGT. CDR3 sequence reads: CASSVRDRGKEAFF. The CDR3 DNA is TGTGCCAGCAGCGTCAGGGACAGGGGGAAGGAAGCTTTCTTT.

The J gene is TRBJ1-2, the V gene TRBV4-1; D unresolved. The CDR3 consists of 13 residues. V lost 3 bases and J 5 bases, leaving 10 bases between the germline ends. CDR1 and CDR2 from the germline V gene are MGHRA and YSYEKL. The CDR3 loop reads CASSHDNIYGYTF. CDR3 in DNA: TGCGCCAGCAGCCATGACAACATATATGGCTACACCTTC.

This clonotype was found once. The CDR3 sequence: CASSLGGLAGVTTYEQYF. The CDR3 coding sequence is TGTGCCAGCAGTTTAGGGGGACTAGCGGGGGTGACAACCTACGAGCAGTACTTC. The chain employs TRBV12-3 or TRBV12-4 and TRBJ2-7; 14 nucleotides line up with TRBD2. Trimming removed 1 base from V and 2 bases from J; junction bases left unmatched: 7. The CDR3 spans 18 residues.

There are a few counts of this clonotype. The rearrangement links TRBV7-8 to TRBJ1-2; weak D call: TRBD1 (5 bases). Germline lookup yields CDR1 SGHVS and CDR2 FQNEAQ. V was cut by 3 bases and J by 2 bases, with 13 bases left in between. This CDR3 contains 15 residues. In nucleotides, the CDR3 is TGTGCCAGCAGCTTCGCATCGGGACGGAACTATGGCTACACCTTC. Translated, it gives CASSFASGRNYGYTF.

The chain uses TRBV12-3 or TRBV12-4 and TRBJ1-2; D gene uncertain. Deletions cut 5 bases from V and 4 bases from J, with 14 bases between. The CDR3 has 14 residues. The CDR3 is CASSPSRTSYGYTF. The CDR3 DNA reads TGTGCCAGCAGTCCCTCCCGGACCTCCTATGGCTACACCTTC.

J is TRBJ2-1 and V is TRBV7-9; TRBD2 aligns across 7 bases. The CDR3 covers 15 residues. V lost 3 bases, J lost 7 bases, and 9 bases stayed unmatched. Germline CDR1 SEHNR, CDR2 FQNEAQ (reference sequence). The CDR3 nucleotides read TGTGCCAGCAGCTTGAACAGCTTGGGACTAAATGAGCAGTTCTTC. The encoded protein is CASSLNSLGLNEQFF. The full variable domain, its missing parts supplied by reference TRBV7-9 and TRBJ2-1, is DTGVSQNPRHKITKRGQNVTFRCDPISEHNRLYWYRQTLGQGPEFLTYFQNEAQLEKSRLLSDRFSAERPKGSFSTLEIQRTEQGDSAMYLCASSLNSLGLNEQFFGPGTRLTVL.